This paragraph reports one T cell receptor (beta chain). V lost 0 bases and J lost 0; bases outside the gene matches: 3. This CDR3 has 16 amino acids. The germline V gene encodes CDR1 SGDLS and CDR2 YYNGEE. The data stem from a study of T-cell reconstitution after alpha-beta-depleted transplantation in children. Construction of the TCRbeta library involved unique molecular identifiers. One entry per CDR3 protein results from TCRdb running MiXCR on the PCR reads. Among about 610,000 distinct CDR3 sequences listed, about 10% were seen once. Here the sequenced sample was PBMCs from the stem cell graft donor, taken from the stem cell graft. The TCR was taken from a human donor who donated a stem cell graft to a child with acute myeloid leukemia. V gene TRBV9 combines with J gene TRBJ2-1, with 7 bases identical to TRBD2. This chain's CDR3 is CASSVEGGSSYNEQFF. The CDR3, as DNA: TGTGCCAGCAGCGTAGAAGGCGGGAGCTCCTACAATGAGCAGTTCTTC.